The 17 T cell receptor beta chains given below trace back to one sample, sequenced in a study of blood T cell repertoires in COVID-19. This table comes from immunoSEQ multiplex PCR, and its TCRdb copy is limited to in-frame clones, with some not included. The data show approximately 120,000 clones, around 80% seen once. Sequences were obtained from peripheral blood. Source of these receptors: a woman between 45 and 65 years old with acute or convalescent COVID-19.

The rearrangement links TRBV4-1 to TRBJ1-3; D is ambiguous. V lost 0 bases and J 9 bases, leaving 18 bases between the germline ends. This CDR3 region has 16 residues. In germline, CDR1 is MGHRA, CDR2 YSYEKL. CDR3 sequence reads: CASSQEDQALGATIYF. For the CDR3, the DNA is TGCGCCAGCAGCCAAGAGGACCAAGCTCTGGGAGCCACCATATATTTT.

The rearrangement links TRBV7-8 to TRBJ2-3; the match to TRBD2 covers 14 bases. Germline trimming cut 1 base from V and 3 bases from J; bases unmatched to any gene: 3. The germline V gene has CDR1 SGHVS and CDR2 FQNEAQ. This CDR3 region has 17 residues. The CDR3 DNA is TGTGCCAGCAGCTTAGGAGGGACTAGCGGGAGAACAGATACGCAGTATTTT. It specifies CASSLGGTSGRTDTQYF.

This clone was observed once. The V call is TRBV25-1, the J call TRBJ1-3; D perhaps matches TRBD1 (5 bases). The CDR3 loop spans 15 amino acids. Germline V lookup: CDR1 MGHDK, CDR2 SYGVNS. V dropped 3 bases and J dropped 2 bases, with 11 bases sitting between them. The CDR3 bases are TGTGCCAGCAGTGACCATGGCAGGGCTGGAAACACCATATATTTT. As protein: CASSDHGRAGNTIYF.

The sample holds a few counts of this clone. The CDR3 coding sequence is TGCGCCAGCAGCTTAGACCCTCAGGGCTCTGGGGCCAACGTCCTGACTTTC. Translated: CASSLDPQGSGANVLTF. The V call is TRBV5-1, the J call TRBJ2-6, with a tentative D call TRBD1 (5 bases). This CDR3 comprises 17 residues. The ends were cut back, 2 bases at V and 0 bases at J, with 12 bases in the middle. Germline CDR1 is SGHRS and CDR2 is YFSETQ.

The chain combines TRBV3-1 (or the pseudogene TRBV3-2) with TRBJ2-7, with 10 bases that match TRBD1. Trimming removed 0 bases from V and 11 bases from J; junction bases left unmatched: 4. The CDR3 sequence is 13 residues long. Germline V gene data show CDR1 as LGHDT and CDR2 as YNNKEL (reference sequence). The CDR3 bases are TGTGCCAGCAGCCAAGATTCGGGGACAGGGGAGTACTTC. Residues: CASSQDSGTGEYF.

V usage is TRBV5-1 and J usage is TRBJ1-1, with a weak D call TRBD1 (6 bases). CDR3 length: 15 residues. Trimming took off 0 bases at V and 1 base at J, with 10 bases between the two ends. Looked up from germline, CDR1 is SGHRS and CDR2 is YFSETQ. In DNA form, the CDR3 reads TGCGCCAGCAGCTTGGTACACAGGGAGAACACTGAAGCTTTCTTT. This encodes CASSLVHRENTEAFF.

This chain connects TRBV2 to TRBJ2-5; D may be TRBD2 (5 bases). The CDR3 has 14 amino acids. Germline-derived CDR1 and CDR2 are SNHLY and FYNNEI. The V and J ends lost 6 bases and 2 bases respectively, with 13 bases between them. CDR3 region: CASSQGRGQETQYF. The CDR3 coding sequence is TGTGCCAGCAGCCAAGGACGGGGACAAGAGACCCAGTACTTC.

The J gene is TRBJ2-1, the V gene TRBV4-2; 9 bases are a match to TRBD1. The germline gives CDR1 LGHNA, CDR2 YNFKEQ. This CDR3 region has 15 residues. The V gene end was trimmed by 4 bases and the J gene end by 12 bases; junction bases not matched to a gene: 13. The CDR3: CASSREGQGVELQFF. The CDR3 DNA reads TGTGCCAGCAGCCGAGAGGGACAGGGCGTGGAACTGCAGTTCTTC.

CDR3 DNA: TGTGCCAGCAGCCTTAACTTACCTAGCGGGGGCCTTCAAGAGACCCAGTACTTC. The encoded protein is CASSLNLPSGGLQETQYF. The J gene is TRBJ2-5, the V gene TRBV3-1 (or the pseudogene TRBV3-2); 10 bases match TRBD2. V gave up 4 bases and J gave up 2 bases; unmatched junction bases: 13. Germline CDR1 and CDR2: LGHDT and YNNKEL (reference sequence). This CDR3 spans 18 amino acids.

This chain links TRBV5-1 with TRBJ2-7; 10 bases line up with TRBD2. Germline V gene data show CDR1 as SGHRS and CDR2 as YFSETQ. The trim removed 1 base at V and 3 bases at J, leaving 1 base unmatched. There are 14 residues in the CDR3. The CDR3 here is CASSLLAGDYEQYF. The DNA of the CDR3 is TGCGCCAGCAGCTTGCTAGCGGGAGACTACGAGCAGTACTTC.

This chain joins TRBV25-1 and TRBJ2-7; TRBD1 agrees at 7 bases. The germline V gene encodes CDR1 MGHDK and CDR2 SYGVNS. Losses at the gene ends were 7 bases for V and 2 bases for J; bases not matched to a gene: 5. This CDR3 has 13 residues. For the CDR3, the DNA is TGTGCCAGCACAGGACAGGTGGCCTACGAGCAGTACTTC. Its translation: CASTGQVAYEQYF.

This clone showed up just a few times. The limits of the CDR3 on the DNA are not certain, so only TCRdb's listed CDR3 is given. CDR3 in amino acids: CSVGIGTGIF. This chain connects TRBV29-1 to TRBJ1-2; TRBD1 was called by the table and not checked on the DNA. The CDR3 comprises 10 residues, both ends counted. Germline V gene lookup returns CDR1 SQVTM and CDR2 ANQGSEA.

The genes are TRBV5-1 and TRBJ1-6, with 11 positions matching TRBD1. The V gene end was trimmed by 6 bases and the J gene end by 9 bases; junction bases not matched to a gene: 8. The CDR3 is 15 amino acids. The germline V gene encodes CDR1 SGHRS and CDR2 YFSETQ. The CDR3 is CASTLSGTGGSPLHF. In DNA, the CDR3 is TGCGCCAGCACTTTATCCGGGACAGGGGGTTCACCCCTCCACTTT.

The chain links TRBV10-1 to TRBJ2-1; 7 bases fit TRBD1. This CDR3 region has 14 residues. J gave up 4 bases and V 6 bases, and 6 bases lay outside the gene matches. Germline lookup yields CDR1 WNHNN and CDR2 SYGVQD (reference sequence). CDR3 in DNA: TGCGCCAGCAGCGACAGGGAAGCGTACAATGAGCAGTTCTTC. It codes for CASSDREAYNEQFF.

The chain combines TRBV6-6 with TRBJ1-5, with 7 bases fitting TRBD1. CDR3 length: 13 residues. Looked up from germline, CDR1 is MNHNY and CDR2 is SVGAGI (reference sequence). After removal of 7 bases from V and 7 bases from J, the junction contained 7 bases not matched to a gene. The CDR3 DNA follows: TGTGCCAGCACCAGCGACAGGGTACAGCCCCAGCATTTT. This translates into CASTSDRVQPQHF.

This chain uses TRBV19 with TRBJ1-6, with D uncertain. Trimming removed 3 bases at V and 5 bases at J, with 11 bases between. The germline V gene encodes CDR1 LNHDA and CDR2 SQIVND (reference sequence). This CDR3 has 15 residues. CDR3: CASSMTRRDNSPLHF. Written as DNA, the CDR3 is TGTGCCAGTAGTATGACGAGGAGGGATAATTCACCCCTCCACTTT.

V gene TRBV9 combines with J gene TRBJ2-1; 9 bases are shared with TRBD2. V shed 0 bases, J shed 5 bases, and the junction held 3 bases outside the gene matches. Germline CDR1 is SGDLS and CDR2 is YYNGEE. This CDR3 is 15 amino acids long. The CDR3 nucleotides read TGTGCCAGCAGCGTAGGTAGCGGGAGCAACAATGAGCAGTTCTTC. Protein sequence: CASSVGSGSNNEQFF. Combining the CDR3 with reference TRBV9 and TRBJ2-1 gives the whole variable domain DSGVTQTPKHLITATGQRVTLRCSPRSGDLSVYWYQQSLDQGLQFLIQYYNGEERAKGNILERFSAQQFPDLHSELNLSSLELGDSALYFCASSVGSGSNNEQFFGPGTRLTVL.